Below, one T cell receptor (beta chain) is given with its context. This entry belongs to a study of blood T cell repertoires in COVID-19. In the study overall: The United States, Italy and Spain supplied acute and convalescent COVID-19 samples.

In terms of age and location, participants ranged from roughly 18 to 90 years and lived in about 25 US areas. Participant reports of clinical history set cohort assignment. Authors' methods: Amplification with reference gene primers provided the estimates of nucleated cell counts. Libraries were prepared by immunoSEQ multiplex PCR; TCRdb keeps only in-frame clonotypes and omits some of them. V, J and clone size are taken as reported in that table, and D and trimming were inferred from the DNA itself. Of approximately 200,000 clones listed, 75% to 90% are singletons. Germline loops: CDR1 KGHSY, CDR2 FQNENV. Trimming stripped 2 bases from V and 8 bases from J, with 12 bases between. This CDR3 comprises 13 residues.

V gene TRBV16 combines with J gene TRBJ1-2; D gene unclear. This receptor was taken from a woman aged 18-30 years in a cohort exposed to, infected with or recovered from COVID-19 (not recorded which). The specimen sequenced was PBMCs or T cells enriched from blood (not recorded which). For the CDR3, the DNA is TGTGCCAGCAGCCAAGTCCGCGGCGACGGCTACACCTTC. Encoded protein: CASSQVRGDGYTF.